The clone carrying this T cell receptor (beta chain) has more than one count but fewer than ten. Its antigen is still unknown. The CDR3 totals 13 residues. Germline V gene lookup returns CDR1 MNHEY and CDR2 SVGAGI. V lost 0 bases, J lost 5 bases, and 7 bases lay in between. This entry belongs to a study of T cell responses to AZD1222 COVID-19 vaccine. Regarding the study as a whole: Samples come after the peak T cell response, not at day 14.

Data came from immunoSEQ multiplex PCR; TCRdb stores just in-frame clones and leaves some out. Among approximately 110,000 clones listed, roughly 87% were seen once. The origin of this receptor is an adult in good health. V is TRBV6-5 and J is TRBJ2-5; D may be TRBD1 (6 bases). The material sequenced was peripheral blood, taken on day 0 of AZD1222 vaccination. CDR3 bases: TGTGCCAGCAGTTACTCGCAGGGGGAGACCCAGTACTTC. The encoded protein is CASSYSQGETQYF.